The present T cell receptor (beta chain) was sequenced within a study of cytomegalovirus exposure and HLA in healthy donors. Across the study: Out of around 360 genotyped donors, about 80% belonged to the Caucasian-associated ancestry cluster.

A multiplex PCR was run with 60 Vbeta primers and 13 Jbeta primers. TCRdb's table, derived via immunoSEQ multiplex PCR, lists solely in-frame clones and lacks some. This sample's clone table lists 150,000 to 250,000 clones. Losses at the gene ends were 1 base for V and 1 base for J; bases not matched to a gene: 4. The germline gives CDR1 SGHTS, CDR2 YDEGEE. This CDR3 comprises 15 residues. The sequence was collected from a boy aged 5 to 17 in good health and CMV-seronegative. V gene TRBV5-8 combines with J gene TRBJ1-1; 7 nucleotides match TRBD1. The specimen was PBMCs. CDR3 in DNA: TGTGCCAGCAGCTTGTATCCAGGGGGGAACACTGAAGCTTTCTTT. Translated: CASSLYPGGNTEAFF.